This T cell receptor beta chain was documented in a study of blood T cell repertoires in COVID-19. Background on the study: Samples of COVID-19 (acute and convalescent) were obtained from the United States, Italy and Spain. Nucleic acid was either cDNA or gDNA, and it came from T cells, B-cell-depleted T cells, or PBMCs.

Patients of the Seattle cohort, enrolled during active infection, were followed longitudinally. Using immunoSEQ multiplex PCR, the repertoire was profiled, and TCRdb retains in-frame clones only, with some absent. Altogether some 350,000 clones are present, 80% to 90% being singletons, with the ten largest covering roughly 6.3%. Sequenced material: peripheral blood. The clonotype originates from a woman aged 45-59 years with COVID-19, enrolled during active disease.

For the CDR3, the DNA is TGCGCCAGCAGCCCGCAGGGTGGAAACACCATATATTTT. As protein: CASSPQGGNTIYF. The genes are TRBV5-1 and TRBJ1-3; TRBD1 might be the D (5 bases). Trimming left V 4 bases short and J 3 bases short, with 8 bases between. Germline V gene lookup returns CDR1 SGHRS and CDR2 YFSETQ. The CDR3 contains 13 residues.